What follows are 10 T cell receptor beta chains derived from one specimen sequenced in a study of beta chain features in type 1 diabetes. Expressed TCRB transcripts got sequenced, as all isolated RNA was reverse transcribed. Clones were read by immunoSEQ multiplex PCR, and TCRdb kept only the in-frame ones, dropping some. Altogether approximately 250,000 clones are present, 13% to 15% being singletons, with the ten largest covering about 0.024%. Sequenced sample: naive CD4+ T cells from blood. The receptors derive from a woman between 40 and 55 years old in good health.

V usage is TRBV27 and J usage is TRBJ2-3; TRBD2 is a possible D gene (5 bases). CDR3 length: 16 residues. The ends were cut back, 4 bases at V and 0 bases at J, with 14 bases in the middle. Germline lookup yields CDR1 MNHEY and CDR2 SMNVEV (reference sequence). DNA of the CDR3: TGTGCCAGCAGTTCTACTGCCGGGGATAGCACAGATACGCAGTATTTT. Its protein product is CASSSTAGDSTDTQYF.

CDR3 residues: CASSLDRSNEQFF. CDR3 coding DNA: TGTGCCAGCAGCTTAGATCGTAGCAATGAGCAGTTCTTC. The rearrangement uses TRBV7-2 and TRBJ2-1; D gene unclear. The CDR3 sequence is 13 residues long. V was trimmed by 1 base and J by 6 bases, leaving 7 bases between them. Germline V lookup: CDR1 SGHTA, CDR2 FQGNSA.

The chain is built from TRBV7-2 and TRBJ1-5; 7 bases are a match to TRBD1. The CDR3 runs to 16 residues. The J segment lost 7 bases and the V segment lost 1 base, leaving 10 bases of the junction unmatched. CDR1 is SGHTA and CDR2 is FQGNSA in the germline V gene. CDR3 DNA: TGTGCCAGCAGCTTAGGAGGGGGCTCCTTCGGACAGCCCCAGCATTTT. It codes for CASSLGGGSFGQPQHF.

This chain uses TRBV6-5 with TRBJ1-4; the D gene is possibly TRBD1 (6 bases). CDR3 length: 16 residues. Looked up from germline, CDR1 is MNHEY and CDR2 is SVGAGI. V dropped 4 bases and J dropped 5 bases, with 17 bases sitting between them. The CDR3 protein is CASSSLGGRVNEKLFF. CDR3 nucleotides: TGTGCCAGCAGTTCTCTCGGGGGGCGGGTCAATGAAAAACTGTTTTTT.

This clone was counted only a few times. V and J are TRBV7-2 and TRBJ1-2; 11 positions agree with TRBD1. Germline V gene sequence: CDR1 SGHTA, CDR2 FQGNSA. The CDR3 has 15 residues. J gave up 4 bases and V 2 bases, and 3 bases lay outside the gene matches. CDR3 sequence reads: CASSLWTGGAYGYTF. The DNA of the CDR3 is TGTGCCAGCAGCTTATGGACAGGGGGCGCCTATGGCTACACCTTC.

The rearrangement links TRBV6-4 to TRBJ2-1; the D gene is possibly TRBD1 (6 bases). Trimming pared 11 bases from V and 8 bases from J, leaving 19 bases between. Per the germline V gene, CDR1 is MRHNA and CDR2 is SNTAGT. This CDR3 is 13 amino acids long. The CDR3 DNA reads TGTGCCGCGACCACAGGGCCTCTGGATGAGCAGTTCTTC. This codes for CAATTGPLDEQFF.

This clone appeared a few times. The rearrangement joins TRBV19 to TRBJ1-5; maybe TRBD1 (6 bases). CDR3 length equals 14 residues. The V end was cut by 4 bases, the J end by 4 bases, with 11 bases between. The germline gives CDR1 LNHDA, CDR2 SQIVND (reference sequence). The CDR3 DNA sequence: TGTGCCAGTAGTAGCCGGGACATGAATCAGCCCCAGCATTTT. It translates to CASSSRDMNQPQHF. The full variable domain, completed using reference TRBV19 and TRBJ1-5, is DGGITQSPKYLFRKEGQNVTLSCEQNLNHDAMYWYRQDPGQGLRLIYYSQIVNDFQKGDIAEGYSVSREKKESFPLTVTSAQKNPTAFYLCASSSRDMNQPQHFGDGTRLSIL.

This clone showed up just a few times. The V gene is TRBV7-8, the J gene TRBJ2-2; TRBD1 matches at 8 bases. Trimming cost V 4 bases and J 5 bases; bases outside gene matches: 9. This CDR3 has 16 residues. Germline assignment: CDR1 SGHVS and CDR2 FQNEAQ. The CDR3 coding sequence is TGTGCCAGCAGCTCAAGAGGCGGACAGGGAACCGGGGAGCTGTTTTTT. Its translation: CASSSRGGQGTGELFF.

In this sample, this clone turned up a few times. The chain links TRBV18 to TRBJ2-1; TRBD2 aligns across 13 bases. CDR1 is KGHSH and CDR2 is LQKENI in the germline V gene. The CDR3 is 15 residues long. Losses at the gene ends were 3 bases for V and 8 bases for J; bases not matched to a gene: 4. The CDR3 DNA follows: TGTGCCAGCTCACCTAGGACTAGCGGGGGCGATGAGCAGTTCTTC. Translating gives CASSPRTSGGDEQFF.

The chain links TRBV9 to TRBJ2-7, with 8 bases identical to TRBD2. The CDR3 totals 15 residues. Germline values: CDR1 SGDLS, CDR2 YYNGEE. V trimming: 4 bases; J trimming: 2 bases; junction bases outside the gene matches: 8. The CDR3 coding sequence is TGTGCCAGCAGCCCAAGCCGGGGGGGGCCCTACGAGCAGTACTTC. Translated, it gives CASSPSRGGPYEQYF. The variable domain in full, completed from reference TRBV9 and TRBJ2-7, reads DSGVTQTPKHLITATGQRVTLRCSPRSGDLSVYWYQQSLDQGLQFLIQYYNGEERAKGNILERFSAQQFPDLHSELNLSSLELGDSALYFCASSPSRGGPYEQYFGPGTRLTVT.